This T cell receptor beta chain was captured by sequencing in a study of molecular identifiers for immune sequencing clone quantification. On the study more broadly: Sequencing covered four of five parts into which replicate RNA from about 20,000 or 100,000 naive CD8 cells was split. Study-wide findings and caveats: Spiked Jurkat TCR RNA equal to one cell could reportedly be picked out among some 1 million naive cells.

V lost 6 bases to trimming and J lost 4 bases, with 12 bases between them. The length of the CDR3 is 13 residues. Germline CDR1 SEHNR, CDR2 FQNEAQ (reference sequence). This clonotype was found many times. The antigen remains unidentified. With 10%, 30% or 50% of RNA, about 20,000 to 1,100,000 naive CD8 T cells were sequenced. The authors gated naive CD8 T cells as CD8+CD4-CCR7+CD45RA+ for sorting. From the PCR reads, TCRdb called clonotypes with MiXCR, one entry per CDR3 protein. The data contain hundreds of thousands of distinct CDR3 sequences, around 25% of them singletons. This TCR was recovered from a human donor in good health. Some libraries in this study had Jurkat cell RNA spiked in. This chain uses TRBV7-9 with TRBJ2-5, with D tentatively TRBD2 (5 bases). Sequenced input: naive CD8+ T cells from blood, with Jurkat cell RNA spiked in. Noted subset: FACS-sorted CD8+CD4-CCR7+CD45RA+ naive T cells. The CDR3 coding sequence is TGTGCCAGCAGAAGAGTTGGAGGAGAGACCCAGTACTTC. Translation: CASRRVGGETQYF.